The 12 T cell receptor beta chains below come from one sample, sequenced in a study of T cell clones after liver transplantation. Using immunoSEQ multiplex PCR, the repertoire was profiled, and TCRdb retains in-frame clones only, with some absent. The sample contains 65,000 to 85,000 clones, roughly 84% of which appear only once. Source: CD4+ T cells from blood, taken less than 50 months after liver transplant. These receptors were collected from a human patient who received a liver transplant. Part of the T cell pool may stem from the graft donor.

This chain uses TRBV19 with TRBJ1-2, with D uncertain. The CDR3 has 15 amino acids. Germline V gives CDR1 LNHDA, CDR2 SQIVND (reference sequence). V shed 5 bases and J shed 2 bases, with 15 bases lying between them. CDR3 residues: CASSHPRTENYGYTF. For the CDR3, the DNA is TGTGCCAGTAGTCACCCTCGGACGGAAAACTATGGCTACACCTTC. Full variable domain (outside the CDR3, taken from reference TRBV19 and TRBJ1-2): DGGITQSPKYLFRKEGQNVTLSCEQNLNHDAMYWYRQDPGQGLRLIYYSQIVNDFQKGDIAEGYSVSREKKESFPLTVTSAQKNPTAFYLCASSHPRTENYGYTFGSGTRLTVV.

The chain joins TRBV7-2 to TRBJ2-1; perhaps TRBD2 as D (5 bases). CDR3 length: 17 amino acids. V was shortened by 0 bases and J by 0 bases, with 12 bases between the two germline ends. Germline CDR1 reads SGHTA; CDR2 reads FQGNSA. CDR3 loop: CASSLAARRSSYNEQFF. For the CDR3, the DNA is TGTGCCAGCAGCTTAGCCGCTAGGAGGAGCTCCTACAATGAGCAGTTCTTC.

The chain joins TRBV6-5 to TRBJ2-3, with D uncertain. V dropped 5 bases and J dropped 4 bases, with 16 bases sitting between them. The CDR3 runs to 15 residues. Germline assignment: CDR1 MNHEY and CDR2 SVGAGI. CDR3 in DNA: TGTGCCAGCAGTGTCCATGTCCATGGGGCAGATACGCAGTATTTT. Translated: CASSVHVHGADTQYF.

This chain uses TRBV4-3 with TRBJ1-4, with 8 positions matching TRBD1. CDR1 and CDR2 from the germline V gene are LGHNA and YSLEER. The CDR3 is made up of 17 amino acids. V lost 4 bases, J lost 4 bases, and 11 bases stayed unmatched. The chain's CDR3 is CASSLLTTGQGNEKLFF. In DNA form, the CDR3 reads TGCGCCAGCAGCCTACTCACCACCGGACAGGGTAATGAAAAACTGTTTTTT.

J is TRBJ2-2 and V is TRBV7-3, with D possibly being TRBD1 (6 bases). The V gene's germline CDR1 is SGHTA and CDR2 FQGTGA. The CDR3 loop spans 14 amino acids. Trimming shortened V by 5 bases and J by 1 base, and 8 bases separated the two germline ends. For the CDR3, the DNA is TGTGCCAGCAGCATGGGACAGAACACCGGGGAGCTGTTTTTT. This codes for CASSMGQNTGELFF.

This clone was seen more than once but under ten times. The chain couples TRBV30 to TRBJ1-1, with a weak D call TRBD1 (5 bases). The V gene's germline CDR1 is GTSNPN and CDR2 SVGIG (reference sequence). CDR3 length equals 13 residues. The V end was cut by 4 bases, the J end by 4 bases, with 13 bases between. Here the CDR3 reads CAWTGGGFTEAFF. The CDR3, as DNA: TGTGCCTGGACGGGCGGGGGATTCACTGAAGCTTTCTTT.

V gene TRBV20-1 combines with J gene TRBJ2-7; D call uncertain. The CDR3 covers 11 residues. Trimming removed 6 bases from V and 5 bases from J, with 11 bases in between. Per germline, CDR1 DFQATT and CDR2 SNEGSKA (reference sequence). The CDR3 DNA reads as TGCAGTGCCACATCTGGGCACGAGCAGTACTTC. It is translated as CSATSGHEQYF.

The rearrangement joins TRBV27 to TRBJ2-5; weak D call: TRBD1 (6 bases). V lost 1 base and J 6 bases, leaving 12 bases between the germline ends. The CDR3 covers 14 residues. Germline loops: CDR1 MNHEY, CDR2 SMNVEV (reference sequence). The CDR3 DNA follows: TGTGCCAGCAGTTTATTCGGACAGAAACAGACCCAGTACTTC. It codes for CASSLFGQKQTQYF.

This chain uses TRBV2 with TRBJ2-3, with D perhaps being TRBD1 or TRBD2 (5 bases each). Trimming took 4 bases from V and 1 from J, leaving 12 bases between them. The CDR3 is 15 amino acids. The germline V gene encodes CDR1 SNHLY and CDR2 FYNNEI. In DNA, the CDR3 is TGTGCCAGCAGTGTTAGGCAGGGAGGCACAGATACGCAGTATTTT. It yields the protein CASSVRQGGTDTQYF.

This sequence joins TRBV19 and TRBJ2-2; the match to TRBD2 covers 12 bases. The CDR3 runs to 16 residues. Germline V gene lookup returns CDR1 LNHDA and CDR2 SQIVND (reference sequence). J gave up 6 bases and V 4 bases, and 6 bases lay outside the gene matches. The CDR3 spells CASSKTSGSSSGELFF. The CDR3 DNA reads as TGTGCCAGTAGTAAGACTAGCGGGAGTAGTTCCGGGGAGCTGTTTTTT.

V and J are TRBV6-1 and TRBJ2-3; D remains ambiguous. Trimming took off 6 bases at V and 0 bases at J, with 7 bases between the two ends. This CDR3 spans 13 amino acids. The V gene's germline CDR1 is MNHNS and CDR2 SASEGT. The CDR3 is CASSFQSTDTQYF. The DNA for the CDR3 is TGTGCCAGCAGCTTCCAAAGCACAGATACGCAGTATTTT.

CDR3 bases: TGTGCCAGCAGCTTGGTCGGGACACTGAACACTGAAGCTTTCTTT. Protein product: CASSLVGTLNTEAFF. The chain combines TRBV5-6 with TRBJ1-1; a weak D match, TRBD1 (6 bases). This CDR3 has 15 amino acids. Germline V lookup: CDR1 SGHDT, CDR2 YYEEEE. Trimming cost V 0 bases and J 0 bases, with 9 bases left between them. The full variable domain, with the rest looked up from reference TRBV5-6 and TRBJ1-1, is DAGVTQSPTHLIKTRGQQVTLRCSPKSGHDTVSWYQQALGQGPQFIFQYYEEEERQRGNFPDRFSGHQFPNYSSELNVNALLLGDSALYLCASSLVGTLNTEAFFGQGTRLTVV.